This T cell receptor beta chain was profiled in a study of tumor and adjacent non-tumor tissue in lung cancer. RNA was extracted from bulk tissue without any cell sorting. This non-tumor lung sample came from over 3 cm beyond the tumor edge. A modified ARM-PCR protocol with three rounds of nested PCR amplified TCRbeta. TCRdb itself ran the multiplex PCR reads through MiXCR, one entry per CDR3 protein. This table has tens of thousands of distinct CDR3 sequences, just over 75% appearing once. The CDR3 length is 14 residues. Germline V lookup: CDR1 ENHRY, CDR2 SYGVKD. With V trimmed by 3 bases and J by 3 bases, 1 base remained unmatched. Study outcomes and limitations: Top 100 clones took a larger repertoire share in normal lung.

In this sample, this clonotype turned up a few times. Its antigen is currently unknown. A much larger clonotype is one base distant, so this may be a read error. This CDR3 fails to terminate in the conserved phenylalanine or tryptophan, so it likely reflects a read error. The sample consisted of distant non-tumor lung tissue. The rearrangement links TRBV10-3 to TRBJ2-7, with TRBD1 matching over 11 bases. The clonotype comes from a man in his 70s with non-small cell lung cancer. The CDR3, as DNA: TGTGCCATCAGTGAAGGGACAGGGGGCTACGAGCAGTACCTC. Residues: CAISEGTGGYEQYL.